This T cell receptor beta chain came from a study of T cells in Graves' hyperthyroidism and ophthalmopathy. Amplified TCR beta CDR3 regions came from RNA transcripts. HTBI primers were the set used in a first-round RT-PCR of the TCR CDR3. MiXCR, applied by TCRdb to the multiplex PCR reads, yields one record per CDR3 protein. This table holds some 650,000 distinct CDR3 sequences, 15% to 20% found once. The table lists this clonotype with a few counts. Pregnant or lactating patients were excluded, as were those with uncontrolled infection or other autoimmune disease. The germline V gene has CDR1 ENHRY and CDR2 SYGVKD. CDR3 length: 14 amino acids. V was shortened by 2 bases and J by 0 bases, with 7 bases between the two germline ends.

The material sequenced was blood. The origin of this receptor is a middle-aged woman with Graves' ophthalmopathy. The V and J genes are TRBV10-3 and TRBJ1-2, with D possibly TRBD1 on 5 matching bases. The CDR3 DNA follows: TGTGCCATCAGTGAGCAGGGTCCTAACTATGGCTACACCTTC. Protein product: CAISEQGPNYGYTF.